The 28 T cell receptor beta chains listed next were all sequenced from one sample in a study of CD8+ T cells in alopecia areata. Extracted RNA was reverse transcribed, and the resulting cDNA served as sequencing template. TCRdb's table, derived via immunoSEQ multiplex PCR, lists solely in-frame clones and lacks some. There are a few thousand clones in the sample; roughly 67% occur only once, and about 8.6% lies in the top ten. Treatment: oral pan-JAK inhibitor, 5-10 mg twice daily. From alopecia areata patients, lesional scalp punch biopsies and peripheral blood were collected. The sample here was skin, taken between weeks 30 and 35, from a patient treated with tofacitinib. The receptors were sampled from a human donor with alopecia areata.

The rearrangement uses TRBV25-1 and TRBJ1-1; no clear D. V lost 7 bases and J 4 bases, leaving 10 bases between the germline ends. The CDR3 is 12 amino acids. Germline-derived CDR1 and CDR2 are MGHDK and SYGVNS. The CDR3 DNA sequence: TGTGCCAGCAAGGCCCTCGGCACTGAAGCTTTCTTT. Its protein product is CASKALGTEAFF.

The chain combines TRBV18 with TRBJ2-5; D uncertain. The CDR3 length is 13 residues. Deletions cut 2 bases from V and 4 bases from J, with 8 bases between. Germline values: CDR1 KGHSH, CDR2 LQKENI. CDR3 loop: CASSPASTETQYF. The CDR3 DNA is TGTGCCAGCTCACCAGCTTCTACAGAGACCCAGTACTTC. Full variable domain (outside the CDR3, taken from reference TRBV18 and TRBJ2-5): NAGVMQNPRHLVRRRGQEARLRCSPMKGHSHVYWYRQLPEEGLKFMVYLQKENIIDESGMPKERFSAEFPKEGPSILRIQQVVRGDSAAYFCASSPASTETQYFGPGTRLLVL.

The table lists this clone with a few counts. The chain has TRBV4-2 and TRBJ2-7; D may be TRBD2 (6 bases). This CDR3 is built from 13 residues. Looked up from germline, CDR1 is LGHNA and CDR2 is YNFKEQ. V lost 3 bases to trimming and J lost 7 bases, with 13 bases between them. The CDR3 bases are TGTGCCAGCAGCCAGACAGCGGGCAGAGAGCAGTACTTC. It yields the protein CASSQTAGREQYF.

The chain combines TRBV2 with TRBJ2-2; D is possibly TRBD2 (5 bases). V was clipped by 8 bases and J by 2 bases, with 9 bases between them. The CDR3 has 13 residues. The germline CDR1 and CDR2 sequences are SNHLY and FYNNEI. The CDR3, as DNA: TGTGCCAGCCGCGGGCCCAACACCGGGGAGCTGTTTTTT. It encodes CASRGPNTGELFF.

This chain uses TRBV6-1 with TRBJ1-2, with 9 bases matching TRBD1. Losses at the gene ends were 3 bases for V and 3 bases for J; bases not matched to a gene: 2. The V gene's germline CDR1 is MNHNS and CDR2 SASEGT. This CDR3 has 14 amino acids. CDR3 DNA: TGTGCCAGCAGTGAGGGGACAGGGTACTATGGCTACACCTTC. Protein product: CASSEGTGYYGYTF.

The chain combines TRBV23-1 with TRBJ2-2; 7 nucleotides agree with TRBD1. TRBV23-1 is sorted into the ORF group, with uncertain function. The CDR3 is 15 amino acids. V lost 7 bases, J lost 7 bases, and 12 bases stayed unmatched. The CDR3 DNA is TGCGCCAGCAACCCGGGACAGAAACATGGCGGGGAGCTGTTTTTT. Translation: CASNPGQKHGGELFF.

The chain employs TRBV7-8 and TRBJ2-1, with 9 bases that match TRBD1. The CDR3 totals 17 residues. In germline, CDR1 is SGHVS, CDR2 FQNEAQ. Trimming took 1 base from V and 7 from J; bases not matched to a gene: 11. CDR3 nucleotides: TGTGCCAGCAGCTTAGGAACAGGGGGCGTTCGCGGGAATGAGCAGTTCTTC. Residues: CASSLGTGGVRGNEQFF.

This clone was seen more than once but under ten times. V and J are TRBV10-3 and TRBJ1-5; D not certain. Trimming pared 0 bases from V and 3 bases from J, leaving 9 bases between. CDR1 and CDR2 from the germline V gene are ENHRY and SYGVKD. The CDR3 length is 15 residues. CDR3 residues: CAISESIGDNQPQHF. In DNA, the CDR3 is TGTGCCATCAGTGAGTCAATTGGGGACAATCAGCCCCAGCATTTT.

The chain recombines TRBV15 with TRBJ2-3; D perhaps matches TRBD1 (6 bases). The ends were cut back, 4 bases at V and 6 bases at J, with 29 bases in the middle. The germline V gene encodes CDR1 LNHNV and CDR2 YYDKDF (reference sequence). This CDR3 region has 19 residues. CDR3 sequence: CATSNLSLYLTAQGDTQYF. In DNA form, the CDR3 reads TGTGCCACCAGCAACCTCTCCTTATACTTGACAGCCCAGGGGGATACGCAGTATTTT.

This clone was seen a handful of times. The chain has TRBV4-2 and TRBJ2-1, with D unclear. The CDR3 is 17 amino acids. The V gene lost 0 bases and the J gene lost 5 bases, with 17 bases spanning the gap. Germline V gives CDR1 LGHNA, CDR2 YNFKEQ. The CDR3: CASSQEARWTGDNEQFF. The DNA for the CDR3 is TGTGCCAGCAGCCAAGAGGCCCGCTGGACCGGTGACAATGAGCAGTTCTTC.

CDR3 in DNA: TGTGCCTGGAGTGAGCGGTGGGACACTGAAGCTTTCTTT. Translating it yields CAWSERWDTEAFF. The gene calls are TRBV30 and TRBJ1-1, with D unclear. The CDR3 is 13 residues long. Germline values: CDR1 GTSNPN, CDR2 SVGIG (reference sequence). V lost 1 base and J 3 bases, leaving 9 bases between the germline ends.

Turning to this clone: Germline is not matched at one junction end, which may reflect a read error. The rearrangement joins TRBV5-1 to TRBJ2-1; 7 bases map to TRBD2. The V gene's germline CDR1 is SGHRS and CDR2 YFSETQ. The CDR3 totals 17 residues. As DNA, the CDR3 is TGCGCCGGCAGTTCTTCACAAGGGGAGGGCTCCTACAATGAGCAGTTCTTC. Encoded protein: CAGSSSQGEGSYNEQFF. The full variable domain, its missing parts supplied by reference TRBV5-1 and TRBJ2-1, is KAGVTQTPRYLIKTRGQQVTLSCSPISGHRSVSWYQQTPGQGLQFLFEYFSETQRNKGNFPGRFSGRQFSNSRSEMNVSTLELGDSALYLCAGSSSQGEGSYNEQFFGPGTRLTVL.

V is TRBV4-1 and J is TRBJ1-2, with D possibly being TRBD1 (6 bases). The CDR3 is 18 amino acids. V lost 2 bases and J lost 3, with 22 bases in between. Germline CDR1 reads MGHRA; CDR2 reads YSYEKL. CDR3 in DNA: TGCGCCAGCAGCCAACCTATCCCCAGGAGGGGGAGTGACTATGGCTACACCTTC. This codes for CASSQPIPRRGSDYGYTF.

CDR3 amino acids: CASSAGWAETQYF. CDR3 DNA sequence: TGTGCCAGCAGTGCCGGTTGGGCGGAGACCCAGTACTTC. The chain joins TRBV9 to TRBJ2-5; D uncertain. CDR3 size: 13 residues. V lost 5 bases and J lost 5, with 13 bases in between. CDR1 and CDR2 from the germline V gene are SGDLS and YYNGEE.

V gene TRBV2 combines with J gene TRBJ2-2; D not certain. V was trimmed by 1 base and J by 5 bases, leaving 8 bases between them. CDR3 size: 14 residues. In germline, CDR1 is SNHLY, CDR2 FYNNEI. This CDR3 reads CASSEGRVTGELFF. The CDR3 DNA reads TGTGCCAGCAGTGAAGGTCGGGTTACCGGGGAGCTGTTTTTT.

This clone is categorized as large. In nucleotides, the CDR3 is TGTGCCATCAGTGCCGTTAGCGGGAGTAAGGACGAGCAGTACTTC. Protein: CAISAVSGSKDEQYF. This sequence joins TRBV10-3 and TRBJ2-7; 9 nucleotides agree with TRBD2. Germline loops: CDR1 ENHRY, CDR2 SYGVKD. The CDR3 has 15 residues. V lost 4 bases to trimming and J lost 5 bases; unmatched junction nucleotides: 9.

The rearrangement uses TRBV4-1 and TRBJ1-5, with D hard to call. Germline CDR1 reads MGHRA; CDR2 reads YSYEKL. There are 14 residues in the CDR3. The ends were cut back, 1 base at V and 4 bases at J, with 8 bases in the middle. For the CDR3, the DNA is TGCGCCAGCAGCCAAGTTGGTTCTAATCAGCCCCAGCATTTT. It translates to CASSQVGSNQPQHF.

The chain uses TRBV7-6 and TRBJ2-2; D not resolved. Germline V gene sequence: CDR1 SGHVS, CDR2 FNYEAQ. Trimming left V 1 base short and J 2 bases short, with 8 bases between. The CDR3 is made up of 15 amino acids. The CDR3 bases are TGTGCCAGCAGCTTAGGGACGGTCAACACCGGGGAGCTGTTTTTT. Translating it yields CASSLGTVNTGELFF.

This chain links TRBV14 with TRBJ2-1, with 16 bases identical to TRBD2. The CDR3 covers 20 residues. Trimming took 0 bases from V and 4 from J; bases not matched to a gene: 9. Germline CDR1 reads SGHDN; CDR2 reads FVKESK. The CDR3 reads CASSQDPGLAGGPGYNEQFF. The CDR3 DNA reads as TGTGCCAGCAGCCAAGACCCGGGACTAGCGGGAGGGCCAGGGTACAATGAGCAGTTCTTC.

This clone has a handful of counts. The genes are TRBV6-5 and TRBJ2-5; the D gene is possibly TRBD2 (6 bases). V was clipped by 0 bases and J by 2 bases, with 13 bases between them. The CDR3 length is 16 residues. From germline, CDR1 is MNHEY and CDR2 SVGAGI. The CDR3, as DNA: TGTGCCAGCAGTTACTCTATCAGGAGGGGACAAGAGACCCAGTACTTC. It encodes CASSYSIRRGQETQYF.

The genes are TRBV7-3 and TRBJ1-6, with a tentative D call TRBD1 (6 bases). Trimming pared 5 bases from V and 8 bases from J, leaving 13 bases between. Germline V gene lookup returns CDR1 SGHTA and CDR2 FQGTGA. This CDR3 is 14 amino acids long. The CDR3 region is CASSPLGGDSPLHF. In DNA form, the CDR3 reads TGTGCCAGCAGCCCCCTCGGGGGCGATTCACCCCTCCACTTT. Full variable domain (remainder filled in from reference TRBV7-3 and TRBJ1-6): GAGVSQTPSNKVTEKGKYVELRCDPISGHTALYWYRQSLGQGPEFLIYFQGTGAADDSGLPNDRFFAVRPEGSVSTLKIQRTERGDSAVYLCASSPLGGDSPLHFGNGTRLTVT.

This chain links TRBV11-2 with TRBJ2-7; 8 nucleotides match TRBD1. Germline V gene sequence: CDR1 SGHAT, CDR2 FQNNGV. V shed 7 bases, J shed 6 bases, and the junction held 11 bases outside the gene matches. The CDR3 extends over 14 amino acids. CDR3 loop: CASTPARGRIEQYF. In nucleotides, the CDR3 is TGTGCCAGCACCCCTGCCAGGGGGCGAATCGAGCAGTACTTC.

This clone has a handful of counts. The genes are TRBV7-8 and TRBJ2-3; the D gene is possibly TRBD2 (5 bases). This CDR3 has 13 amino acids. The V and J ends lost 5 bases and 6 bases respectively, with 12 bases between them. CDR1 SGHVS and CDR2 FQNEAQ come from the germline V gene. The DNA of the CDR3 is TGTGCCAGCAGCGAGGGCCACCGGGATACGCAGTATTTT. It translates to CASSEGHRDTQYF.

Judged by abundance, this clone is large. CDR3 nucleotides: TGTGCCAGCAGCCAAGATGGAGGGGGTGACTCCCGGCTGTACTTC. This encodes CASSQDGGGDSRLYF. The genes are TRBV4-2 and TRBJ2-5; D is possibly TRBD1 or TRBD2 (6 bases each). V was shortened by 0 bases and J by 13 bases, with 21 bases between the two germline ends. The germline CDR1 and CDR2 sequences are LGHNA and YNFKEQ. The CDR3 loop spans 15 amino acids.

This chain links TRBV9 with TRBJ1-1; D gene unclear. V was pared by 0 bases and J by 0 bases, with 3 bases between. Germline CDR1 is SGDLS and CDR2 is YYNGEE. The CDR3 extends over 13 amino acids. This CDR3 reads CASSVGMNTEAFF. The DNA of the CDR3 is TGTGCCAGCAGCGTAGGGATGAACACTGAAGCTTTCTTT.

The chain carries TRBV5-1 and TRBJ2-7, with TRBD1 identical over 9 bases. CDR1 SGHRS and CDR2 YFSETQ come from the germline V gene. The CDR3 runs 18 residues. Unmatched junction bases numbered 17, after V lost 4 bases and J lost 3 bases. CDR3: CASSVASGTGLSLYEQYF. The CDR3 DNA follows: TGCGCCAGCAGCGTCGCTTCCGGGACAGGGTTGTCCCTCTACGAGCAGTACTTC.

The rearrangement links TRBV7-9 to TRBJ2-2, with TRBD1 matching 8 bases. The trim removed 2 bases at V and 2 bases at J, leaving 10 bases unmatched. This CDR3 spans 18 amino acids. Per germline, CDR1 SEHNR and CDR2 FQNEAQ (reference sequence). CDR3 DNA: TGTGCCAGCAGCTTAAGAGGGGGACAGGATTATAACACCGGGGAGCTGTTTTTT. It yields the protein CASSLRGGQDYNTGELFF.

This clone has only one observation. The CDR3 nucleotides read TGTGCTAGTGGTTTGGTACTAAGAGGGGCCTATGGCTACACCTTC. It codes for CASGLVLRGAYGYTF. The chain joins TRBV12-5 to TRBJ1-2, with a tentative D call TRBD1 (5 bases). Trimming removed 0 bases from V and 4 bases from J, with 12 bases in between. The length of the CDR3 is 15 residues. Germline V gene data show CDR1 as LGHNT and CDR2 as FRNRAP.